Below, one T cell receptor (beta chain) is given with its context. Its antigen is undetermined. The data were obtained in a study of post-analysis software for immune sequencing data. The study, taken as a whole, reports: Four or five TRBV segments were more frequent in patients than controls; TRBV5-6, TRBV5-1 and TRBV20-1 belonged to this group.

Unique molecular identifiers featured in each of the TCR beta cDNA libraries. Out of roughly 1 to 11 million T cells, about 520,000 cDNA molecules were generated. Each CDR3 protein gets one entry after TCRdb re-called the PCR reads with MiXCR. The data show roughly 600,000 distinct CDR3 sequences, 40% to 50% seen once. The CDR3 covers 14 residues. CDR1 SGHTA and CDR2 FQGNSA come from the germline V gene. The V and J ends lost 5 bases and 7 bases respectively, with 18 bases between them. V usage is TRBV7-2 and J usage is TRBJ2-7, with D perhaps given as TRBD1 or TRBD2 (5 bases each). This TCR was recovered from a girl aged 10-17 years with multiple sclerosis. Sequencing was performed on blood. The CDR3 here is CASSRAAGAVEQYF. CDR3 bases: TGTGCCAGCAGCCGGGCAGCCGGGGCGGTTGAGCAGTACTTC.